This T cell receptor (beta chain) was sequenced for a study of blood T cell repertoires in COVID-19. Overall study context: Material from acute and convalescent COVID-19 was sourced from the United States, Italy and Spain. T cells, B-cell-depleted T cells, or PBMCs provided the cDNA or gDNA that served as material.

The CDR3 loop spans 12 amino acids. Germline CDR1 reads SNHLY; CDR2 reads FYNNEI. The germline V and J ends were trimmed by 5 bases and 2 bases, with 6 bases remaining between them. In the authors' methods: Researchers report that nucleated cell counts were estimated from reference gene primer amplification. Libraries were prepared by immunoSEQ multiplex PCR; TCRdb keeps only in-frame clonotypes and omits some of them. V, J and clone size are those of that table, while D and trimming were read from the DNA. The sample yields 280,000 or so clones, approximately 86% seen once. J is TRBJ2-5 and V is TRBV2; D unclear. Sequenced: peripheral blood. The receptor was derived from a woman under 40 who had recovered from COVID-19. The CDR3 DNA follows: TGTGCCAGCAGTTTAGAACAAGAGACCCAGTACTTC. Its translation: CASSLEQETQYF.